This T cell receptor (beta chain) was captured by sequencing in a study of blood T cell repertoires in COVID-19. The length of the CDR3 is 15 residues. J lost 8 bases, V lost 0 bases, and 5 bases had no gene match. Germline CDR1 reads SGHRS; CDR2 reads YFSETQ. Clones were read by immunoSEQ multiplex PCR, and TCRdb kept only the in-frame ones, dropping some. The sample lists hundreds of thousands of clones, 80% to 90% seen once, with 1.5% to 2% in the top ten. The V and J genes are TRBV5-1 and TRBJ2-1; 10 positions agree with TRBD2. The material sequenced was PBMCs or T cells enriched from blood (not recorded which). The receptor's source is a man between 40 and 49 years old in a cohort exposed to, infected with or recovered from COVID-19 (not recorded which). The CDR3 DNA sequence: TGCGCCAGCAGCTTGGTGGCTAGCGGGAGCTATGAGCAGTTCTTC. Translating gives CASSLVASGSYEQFF.